This T cell receptor (beta chain) was observed in a study of blood T cell repertoires in COVID-19. Generated by immunoSEQ multiplex PCR, the TCRdb table keeps only in-frame clones and is missing some. The sample shows 200,000 to 300,000 clones, about 83% of them seen only once. In germline, CDR1 is SGHAT, CDR2 FQNNGV. The CDR3 length is 16 residues. V lost 0 bases and J lost 4; bases outside the gene matches: 5. The sample was peripheral blood. The sequence was obtained from a man aged 25-45 years who had recovered from COVID-19. The chain links TRBV11-2 to TRBJ2-3; 9 positions match TRBD2. The CDR3 DNA sequence: TGTGCCAGCAGCTTAGATGCTAGCGGGGTCGCAGATACGCAGTATTTT. This codes for CASSLDASGVADTQYF.